This is a list of T cell receptor beta chains from one sample in a study of neoadjuvant anti-PD-1 for oral cavity cancer. TCRdb's copy holds only in-frame clones and misses some; the assay was immunoSEQ multiplex PCR. Of approximately 7,100 clones in the sample, 70% to 75% were seen once. The sample consisted of PBMCs, taken before nivolumab (anti-PD-1) treatment. The receptors derive from a person aged 35-80 years with oral cavity squamous cell carcinoma. CDR3s include the opening cysteine and the closing phenylalanine or tryptophan. The D gene is left open where the match is weak. Size values are once, few and many counts, or a class for expanded clones, and some rows have none.

V gene: TRBV19; J gene: TRBJ2-7; D gene: TRBD1; clone size: NA; CDR3 protein: CASSFSQGPYEQYF; CDR3 DNA: TGTGCCAGTAGTTTCTCACAGGGGCCCTACGAGCAGTACTTC
V gene: TRBV29-1; J gene: TRBJ2-7; D gene: NA; clone size: NA; CDR3 protein: CSVEDLDRYEQYF; CDR3 DNA: TGCAGCGTTGAAGATCTGGACAGATACGAGCAGTACTTC
V gene: TRBV11-3; J gene: TRBJ1-3; D gene: NA; clone size: NA; CDR3 protein: CASSLSGYSGNTIYF; CDR3 DNA: TGTGCCAGCAGCTTATCAGGATACTCTGGAAACACCATATATTTT
V gene: TRBV7-2; J gene: TRBJ2-7; D gene: TRBD1; clone size: NA; CDR3 protein: CASSLVGQGTYEQYF; CDR3 DNA: TGTGCCAGCAGCTTAGTAGGACAGGGTACCTACGAGCAGTACTTC
V gene: TRBV2; J gene: TRBJ1-2; D gene: NA; clone size: NA; CDR3 protein: CASSEVGSLAGYTF; CDR3 DNA: TGTGCCAGCAGTGAAGTAGGGTCTCTAGCTGGCTACACCTTC
V gene: TRBV30; J gene: TRBJ1-1; D gene: NA; clone size: NA; CDR3 protein: CAGSTGNTEAFF; CDR3 DNA: TGTGCCGGCTCGACAGGGAACACTGAAGCTTTCTTT
V gene: TRBV4-3; J gene: TRBJ1-4; D gene: NA; clone size: NA; CDR3 protein: CASSQEMGRGAFYANEKLFF; CDR3 DNA: TGCGCCAGCAGCCAAGAAATGGGCAGGGGTGCGTTTTATGCTAATGAAAAACTGTTTTTT
V gene: TRBV6-5; J gene: TRBJ2-7; D gene: NA; clone size: NA; CDR3 protein: CASSSRQLREQYF; CDR3 DNA: TGTGCCAGCAGTTCACGACAACTTCGAGAGCAGTACTTC
V gene: TRBV5-4; J gene: TRBJ2-7; D gene: NA; clone size: NA; CDR3 protein: CASSMGRGSEQYF; CDR3 DNA: TGTGCCAGCAGTATGGGCAGGGGCTCCGAGCAGTACTTC
V gene: TRBV4-2; J gene: TRBJ1-1; D gene: NA; clone size: NA; CDR3 protein: CASSQDGRTEAFF; CDR3 DNA: TGTGCCAGCAGCCAAGATGGCCGGACTGAAGCTTTCTTT
V gene: TRBV6-1; J gene: TRBJ2-4; D gene: NA; clone size: NA; CDR3 protein: CASSESGVGNIQYF; CDR3 DNA: TGTGCCAGCAGTGAATCGGGGGTTGGGAACATTCAGTACTTC
V gene: TRBV4-2; J gene: TRBJ1-5; D gene: NA; clone size: NA; CDR3 protein: CASSQDPGVRNQPQHF; CDR3 DNA: TGTGCCAGCAGCCAAGATCCGGGAGTTCGCAATCAGCCCCAGCATTTT
V gene: TRBV5-6; J gene: TRBJ1-1; D gene: NA; clone size: NA; CDR3 protein: CASSRYRASNTEAFF; CDR3 DNA: TGTGCCAGCAGCCGGTACAGGGCCTCAAACACTGAAGCTTTCTTT
V gene: TRBV28; J gene: TRBJ1-1; D gene: NA; clone size: NA; CDR3 protein: CASKGGAGRDAFF; CDR3 DNA: TGTGCCAGCAAAGGCGGGGCCGGCCGGGACGCTTTCTTT
V gene: TRBV5-4; J gene: TRBJ1-2; D gene: NA; clone size: NA; CDR3 protein: CASSSPGEQYGYTF; CDR3 DNA: TGTGCCAGCAGCTCACCGGGAGAACAATATGGCTACACCTTC
V gene: TRBV4-3; J gene: TRBJ1-5; D gene: NA; clone size: NA; CDR3 protein: CASSQEGGQPQHF; CDR3 DNA: TGCGCCAGCAGCCAAGAGGGTGGGCAGCCCCAGCATTTT
V gene: TRBV2; J gene: TRBJ1-1; D gene: TRBD1; clone size: NA; CDR3 protein: CASSLGQGEAFF; CDR3 DNA: TGTGCCAGCAGCCTCGGACAGGGTGAAGCTTTCTTT
V gene: TRBV10-2; J gene: TRBJ1-2; D gene: NA; clone size: NA; CDR3 protein: CASSPQGNYGYTF; CDR3 DNA: TGCGCCAGCAGTCCCCAGGGAAACTATGGCTACACCTTC
V gene: TRBV6-5; J gene: TRBJ1-5; D gene: TRBD1; clone size: NA; CDR3 protein: CASSPQGRGNQPQHF; CDR3 DNA: TGTGCCAGCAGTCCACAGGGGAGGGGCAATCAGCCCCAGCATTTT
V gene: TRBV9; J gene: TRBJ2-1; D gene: NA; clone size: NA; CDR3 protein: CASSVVDAKNEQFF; CDR3 DNA: TGTGCCAGCAGCGTAGTGGACGCCAAGAATGAGCAGTTCTTC
V gene: TRBV28; J gene: TRBJ2-1; D gene: TRBD2; clone size: NA; CDR3 protein: CASSPTLAGEYNEQFF; CDR3 DNA: TGTGCCAGCAGCCCCACGCTAGCGGGGGAATACAATGAGCAGTTCTTC
V gene: TRBV9; J gene: TRBJ2-1; D gene: NA; clone size: once; CDR3 protein: CASSRGGPYNEQFF; CDR3 DNA: TGTGCCAGCAGCCGCGGGGGCCCCTACAATGAGCAGTTCTTC
V gene: TRBV28; J gene: TRBJ2-2; D gene: NA; clone size: NA; CDR3 protein: CASRDDGNTGELFF; CDR3 DNA: TGTGCCAGCAGGGACGATGGCAACACCGGGGAGCTGTTTTTT
V gene: TRBV5-1; J gene: TRBJ2-3; D gene: NA; clone size: NA; CDR3 protein: CASSPSNSFSTDTQYF; CDR3 DNA: TGCGCCAGCAGCCCAAGTAATAGCTTCAGCACAGATACGCAGTATTTT
V gene: TRBV11-3; J gene: TRBJ2-5; D gene: NA; clone size: NA; CDR3 protein: CASSLGGLRETQYF; CDR3 DNA: TGTGCCAGCAGTCTAGGGGGTCTACGGGAGACCCAGTACTTC
V gene: TRBV27; J gene: TRBJ1-5; D gene: NA; clone size: few; CDR3 protein: CASSLEGQQPQHF; CDR3 DNA: TGTGCCAGCAGTTTAGAGGGTCAACAGCCCCAGCATTTT
V gene: TRBV7-3; J gene: TRBJ1-1; D gene: TRBD1; clone size: few; CDR3 protein: CASTLSGGGNTEAFF; CDR3 DNA: TGTGCCAGCACCCTGTCAGGGGGCGGGAACACTGAAGCTTTCTTT
V gene: TRBV9; J gene: TRBJ2-2; D gene: TRBD1; clone size: NA; CDR3 protein: CASSATTGLNTGELFF; CDR3 DNA: TGTGCCAGCAGCGCCACGACAGGGTTGAACACCGGGGAGCTGTTTTTT
V gene: TRBV5-4; J gene: TRBJ2-3; D gene: TRBD2; clone size: NA; CDR3 protein: CASSPRGGDTQYF; CDR3 DNA: TGTGCCAGCAGTCCCCGGGGGGGGGATACGCAGTATTTT
V gene: TRBV6-1; J gene: TRBJ1-5; D gene: NA; clone size: few; CDR3 protein: CASSETWGGGSNQPQHF; CDR3 DNA: TGTGCCAGCAGTGAAACCTGGGGAGGGGGTAGCAATCAGCCCCAGCATTTT
V gene: TRBV19; J gene: TRBJ2-2; D gene: NA; clone size: NA; CDR3 protein: CASSIERNTGELFF; CDR3 DNA: TGTGCCAGTAGTATAGAACGGAACACCGGGGAGCTGTTTTTT
V gene: TRBV2; J gene: TRBJ2-3; D gene: TRBD1; clone size: NA; CDR3 protein: CASSERTGRTQYF; CDR3 DNA: TGTGCCAGCAGTGAGAGGACAGGGCGTACGCAGTATTTT
V gene: TRBV10-1; J gene: TRBJ2-3; D gene: NA; clone size: NA; CDR3 protein: CASSPHGGGNTDTQYF; CDR3 DNA: TGCGCCAGCAGCCCCCATGGCGGAGGGAACACAGATACGCAGTATTTT
V gene: TRBV29-1; J gene: TRBJ2-2; D gene: NA; clone size: NA; CDR3 protein: CSVDRQGTGELFF; CDR3 DNA: TGCAGCGTTGATCGCCAGGGCACCGGGGAGCTGTTTTTT
V gene: TRBV6-6; J gene: TRBJ2-1; D gene: TRBD1; clone size: NA; CDR3 protein: CASSTTGGAYNEQFF; CDR3 DNA: TGTGCCAGCAGTACCACAGGGGGCGCCTACAATGAGCAGTTCTTC
V gene: TRBV10-3; J gene: TRBJ1-1; D gene: TRBD1; clone size: few; CDR3 protein: CAIRGDREGTEAFF; CDR3 DNA: TGTGCCATCAGAGGGGACAGGGAGGGCACTGAAGCTTTCTTT
V gene: TRBV19; J gene: TRBJ2-2; D gene: NA; clone size: NA; CDR3 protein: CASNYEGTDTGELFF; CDR3 DNA: TGTGCCAGTAATTATGAGGGAACGGACACCGGGGAGCTGTTTTTT
V gene: TRBV7-9; J gene: TRBJ2-2; D gene: NA; clone size: NA; CDR3 protein: CASSLVAAAGELFF; CDR3 DNA: TGTGCCAGCAGCTTAGTCGCGGCCGCCGGGGAGCTGTTTTTT
V gene: TRBV6-6; J gene: TRBJ1-1; D gene: TRBD1; clone size: few; CDR3 protein: CASSSGQGDTEAFF; CDR3 DNA: TGTGCCAGCAGTTCGGGACAGGGAGACACTGAAGCTTTCTTT
V gene: TRBV4-3; J gene: TRBJ1-2; D gene: NA; clone size: NA; CDR3 protein: CASSQENRINYGYTF; CDR3 DNA: TGCGCCAGCAGCCAAGAAAACAGAATTAACTATGGCTACACCTTC
V gene: TRBV7-2; J gene: TRBJ2-1; D gene: TRBD2; clone size: NA; CDR3 protein: CASSLGPSGGQDEQFF; CDR3 DNA: TGTGCCAGCAGCTTAGGGCCTAGCGGGGGGCAGGATGAGCAGTTCTTC
V gene: TRBV15; J gene: TRBJ1-2; D gene: NA; clone size: NA; CDR3 protein: CATSREGRETGYTF; CDR3 DNA: TGTGCCACCAGCAGAGAAGGCAGGGAAACAGGCTACACCTTC
V gene: TRBV5-1; J gene: TRBJ1-6; D gene: NA; clone size: NA; CDR3 protein: CASSPGLLPHNSPLHF; CDR3 DNA: TGCGCCAGCAGCCCGGGACTCCTCCCCCATAATTCACCCCTCCACTTT
V gene: TRBV11-2; J gene: TRBJ2-5; D gene: NA; clone size: NA; CDR3 protein: CASSPMVQETQYF; CDR3 DNA: TGTGCCAGCAGCCCCATGGTCCAAGAGACCCAGTACTTC
V gene: TRBV29-1; J gene: TRBJ1-4; D gene: NA; clone size: NA; CDR3 protein: CSVDSGFDEKLFF; CDR3 DNA: TGCAGCGTTGATTCGGGGTTCGATGAAAAACTGTTTTTT
V gene: TRBV7-2; J gene: TRBJ2-2; D gene: TRBD1; clone size: NA; CDR3 protein: CASIRGTANTGELFF; CDR3 DNA: TGTGCCAGCATAAGGGGGACAGCGAACACCGGGGAGCTGTTTTTT
V gene: TRBV29-1; J gene: TRBJ1-1; D gene: NA; clone size: NA; CDR3 protein: CSVQQGPEAFF; CDR3 DNA: TGCAGCGTCCAACAGGGCCCTGAAGCTTTCTTT
V gene: TRBV2; J gene: TRBJ2-7; D gene: NA; clone size: NA; CDR3 protein: CASRRETYEQYF; CDR3 DNA: TGTGCCAGCAGGAGGGAAACCTACGAGCAGTACTTC
V gene: TRBV18; J gene: TRBJ1-1; D gene: NA; clone size: few; CDR3 protein: CASSENQLNTEAFF; CDR3 DNA: TGTGCCAGCTCGGAAAACCAGTTGAACACTGAAGCTTTCTTT
V gene: TRBV30; J gene: TRBJ1-2; D gene: NA; clone size: NA; CDR3 protein: CARDTPNYGYTF; CDR3 DNA: TGTGCTCGGGACACACCTAACTATGGCTACACCTTC
V gene: TRBV13; J gene: TRBJ2-7; D gene: NA; clone size: few; CDR3 protein: CASSLGPGQSGEQYF; CDR3 DNA: TGTGCCAGCAGCTTAGGCCCCGGGCAGTCGGGGGAGCAGTACTTC
V gene: TRBV5-6; J gene: TRBJ1-3; D gene: TRBD1; clone size: NA; CDR3 protein: CASSGTGLIGNTIYF; CDR3 DNA: TGTGCCAGCAGCGGGACAGGGCTGATTGGAAACACCATATATTTT
V gene: TRBV5-6; J gene: TRBJ1-1; D gene: NA; clone size: NA; CDR3 protein: CASSLAGGGTEAFF; CDR3 DNA: TGTGCCAGCAGCTTGGCGGGGGGCGGGACTGAAGCTTTCTTT
V gene: TRBV7-9; J gene: TRBJ2-5; D gene: NA; clone size: NA; CDR3 protein: CASSLVTGQQETQYF; CDR3 DNA: TGTGCCAGCAGCTTGGTGACAGGACAGCAAGAGACCCAGTACTTC
V gene: TRBV11-2; J gene: TRBJ2-7; D gene: NA; clone size: NA; CDR3 protein: CASSLVSGADEQYF; CDR3 DNA: TGTGCCAGCAGCTTAGTGTCTGGGGCCGACGAGCAGTACTTC
V gene: TRBV9; J gene: TRBJ2-7; D gene: TRBD1; clone size: NA; CDR3 protein: CASSDDRTGYEQYF; CDR3 DNA: TGTGCCAGCAGCGACGATAGGACAGGCTACGAGCAGTACTTC
V gene: TRBV5-1; J gene: TRBJ2-7; D gene: NA; clone size: NA; CDR3 protein: CASSTGPYEQYF; CDR3 DNA: TGCGCCAGCAGCACGGGCCCCTACGAGCAGTACTTC
V gene: TRBV9; J gene: TRBJ2-7; D gene: NA; clone size: NA; CDR3 protein: CASSPRRQVDEQYF; CDR3 DNA: TGTGCCAGCAGCCCCCGACGACAGGTCGACGAGCAGTACTTC